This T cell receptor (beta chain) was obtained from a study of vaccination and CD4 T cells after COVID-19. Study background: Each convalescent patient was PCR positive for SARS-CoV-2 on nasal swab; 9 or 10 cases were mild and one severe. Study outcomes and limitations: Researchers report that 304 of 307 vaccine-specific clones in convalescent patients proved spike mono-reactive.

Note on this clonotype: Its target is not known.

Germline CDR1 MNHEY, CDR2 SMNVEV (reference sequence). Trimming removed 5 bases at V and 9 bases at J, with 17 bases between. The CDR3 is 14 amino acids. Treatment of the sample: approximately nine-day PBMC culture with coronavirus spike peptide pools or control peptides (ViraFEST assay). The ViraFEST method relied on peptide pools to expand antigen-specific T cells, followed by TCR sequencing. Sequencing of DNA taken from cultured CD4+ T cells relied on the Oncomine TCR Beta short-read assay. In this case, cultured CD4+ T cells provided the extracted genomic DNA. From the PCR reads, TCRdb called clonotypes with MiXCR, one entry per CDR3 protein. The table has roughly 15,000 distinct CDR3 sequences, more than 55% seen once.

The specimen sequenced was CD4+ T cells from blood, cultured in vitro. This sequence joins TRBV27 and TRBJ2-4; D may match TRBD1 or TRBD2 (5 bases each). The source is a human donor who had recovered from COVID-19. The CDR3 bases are TGTGCCAGCAGTCCATGGGACCGAACGTTCATTCAGTACTTC. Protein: CASSPWDRTFIQYF.